This T cell receptor beta chain was retrieved from a study of cytomegalovirus exposure and HLA in healthy donors. Study details: Approximately 180 million T cells yielded approximately 100 million unique TCR beta sequences, as an earlier analysis found.

Trimming at V came to 6 bases and at J to 1 base, leaving 4 bases not matched to a gene. CDR3 size: 15 residues. Germline loops: CDR1 MNHEY, CDR2 SMNVEV (reference sequence). In regard to this clone: Its antigen is undetermined. The sample has other DNA sequences that encode this CDR3 too.

The study, taken as a whole, reports: CMV antigen specificity of a few CMV-associated chains was confirmed in vitro. High sensitivity and specificity were reportedly achieved when the classifier diagnosed cytomegalovirus status.

Primers: 60 Vbeta forward and 13 Jbeta reverse. Libraries were prepared by immunoSEQ multiplex PCR; TCRdb keeps only in-frame clonotypes and omits some of them. This sample has about 160,000 clones, with about 85% found just once. This TCR derives from a young man in good health and CMV-seropositive. The sequenced sample was PBMCs. The chain is built from TRBV27 and TRBJ2-3; TRBD2 aligns across 10 bases. This CDR3 reads CASSLGTSGTDTQYF. As DNA, the CDR3 is TGTGCCAGCAGCCTAGGGACTAGCGGCACAGATACGCAGTATTTT.